The T cell receptor beta chain under discussion was sequenced for a study of blood T cell repertoires in COVID-19 (dated by TCRdb to the early 2020s). Background on the whole study: Samples from collaborators originated in the United States, Italy and Spain and spanned both the acute and convalescent phases of COVID-19. The prospective study material was composed of cDNA or gDNA derived from T cells, B-cell-depleted T cells, or PBMCs. Where available, HLA class I and class II types were obtained from metadata supplied by the sample provider rather than from assay-based typing. Subjects who had been exposed to COVID-19, were actively infected with it, or had recovered from it provided the deeply sampled blood TCRbeta repertoires that made up the dataset. The repertoires were released in a freely available public database meant as a resource for research on the immune response to SARS-CoV-2. The sample metadata nearly always contained a de-identified subject ID, COVID-19 status, age in years and sex. Samples were obtained from the ongoing ImmuneRACE study (first 160 participants) and from 950 to 1,500 subjects provided by 6 global collaborators. Points the paper makes about the study in general: Clinical and demographic metadata were provided uncurated, with the amount varying by source and participant.

About this clone: It has no known antigen specificity. No clone much larger than this one lies a single base away; base qualities are absent.

CDR1 SGHAT and CDR2 FQNNGV were looked up in the germline V gene. V loses 1 base of germline sequence and J loses 7 bases, and the interval between the two ends is 4 bases. The CDR3 measures 11 amino acids from cysteine to phenylalanine. The sequence is cut down to CDR3 DNA, 33 bases in frame from base 1. The immunoSEQ Assay, a bias-controlled multiplex PCR, was used to amplify TCRbeta CDR3 regions from genomic DNA. Per the authors' processing: Within the assay, amplification of reference gene primers was used to estimate how many nucleated cells each sample contained. Sequence reads were collapsed and filtered to measure the absolute abundance of every unique TCRbeta CDR3 rearrangement. For each sample, productive Simpson clonality was calculated as the square root of Simpson's diversity index across productive rearrangements. TCRdb obtained this table from immuneACCESS and retained in-frame rearrangements with V and J assigned. These tables miss some clones; where compared with another copy, unresolved V genes account for less than half of the shortfall, and the remainder is unexplained. V, J and clone size are taken as reported in that table, and D and trimming were inferred from the DNA itself. In this sample the table shows about 400,000 clones, approximately 85% of which occur a single time. The top ten clones comprise roughly 2% of the sample.

Participants in the prospective study were enrolled through a virtual design, were aged roughly 18 to 100 years, and lived in approximately 25 United States geographic areas. In the prospective study, cohorts were assigned on the basis of participant-reported clinical history obtained from a screening survey and a study questionnaire. Each participant in the prospective study had whole blood, serum and a nasopharyngeal or oropharyngeal swab collected by mobile phlebotomists. Over an approximately 2-month period, participants in the prospective study had the option of providing additional blood draws and questionnaires. Before DNA extraction, prospective study blood samples were shipped either frozen or at room temperature.

This clonotype was obtained from a middle-aged woman with acute COVID-19. Sequencing was carried out using PBMCs or T cells enriched from blood (not recorded which). The chain is made from TRBV11-2 and TRBJ1-1; the D gene is unclear. The sequenced DNA is TGTGCCAGCAGCTTAGTTCGTGAAGCTTTCTTT. This sequence encodes CASSLVREAFF.